The source of this TCR beta chain is a study of graft-versus-host responses after intestinal transplantation. A note on this clone: What it binds is not known.

Assay used: immunoSEQ multiplex PCR; TCRdb lists only in-frame clones, some missing. The sample includes under 90,000 clones, approximately 90% of them seen just once. The clonotype comes from a human donor who was the organ donor for an intestinal transplant. The sequenced sample was unstimulated CD4+ T cells sorted from spleen or lymph node cells, obtained before transplant.

CDR3 coding DNA: TGTGCCAGCAGCTTAGCCCGGGACAGGGGAATGACAACTAATGAAAAACTGTTTTTT. Translating gives CASSLARDRGMTTNEKLFF. J is TRBJ1-4 and V is TRBV7-8, with 10 bases matching TRBD1. The CDR3 length is 19 residues. Trimming took 0 bases from V and 0 from J; bases not matched to a gene: 7. Per germline, CDR1 SGHVS and CDR2 FQNEAQ.